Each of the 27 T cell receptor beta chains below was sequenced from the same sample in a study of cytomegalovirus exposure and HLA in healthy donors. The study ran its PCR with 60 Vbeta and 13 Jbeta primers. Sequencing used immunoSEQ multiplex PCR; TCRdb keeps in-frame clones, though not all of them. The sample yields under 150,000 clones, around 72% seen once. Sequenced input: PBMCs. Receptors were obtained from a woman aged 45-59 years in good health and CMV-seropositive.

CDR3 amino acids: CASSVDGNTEAFF. CDR3 DNA sequence: TGTGCCAGCAGCGTAGACGGGAACACTGAAGCTTTCTTT. V is TRBV9 and J is TRBJ1-1, with D uncertain. CDR3 length: 13 amino acids. Deletions cut 0 bases from V and 1 base from J, with 4 bases between. Germline V CDR1 and CDR2: SGDLS, YYNGEE.

The CDR3 loop is CASSVTQGNYGYTF. The CDR3 DNA sequence: TGTGCCAGCAGCGTGACCCAGGGGAACTATGGCTACACCTTC. The chain is built from TRBV9 and TRBJ1-2, with D possibly TRBD1 on 6 matching bases. CDR1 is SGDLS and CDR2 is YYNGEE in the germline V gene. The CDR3 covers 14 residues. Trimming left V 2 bases short and J 2 bases short, with 10 bases between.

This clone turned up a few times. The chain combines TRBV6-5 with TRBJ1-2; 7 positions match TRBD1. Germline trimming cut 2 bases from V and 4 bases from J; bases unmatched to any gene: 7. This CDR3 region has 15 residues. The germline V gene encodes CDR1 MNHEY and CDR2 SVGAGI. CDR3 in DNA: TGTGCCAGCAGTTACGTGACAGGGACGGGCTATGGCTACACCTTC. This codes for CASSYVTGTGYGYTF.

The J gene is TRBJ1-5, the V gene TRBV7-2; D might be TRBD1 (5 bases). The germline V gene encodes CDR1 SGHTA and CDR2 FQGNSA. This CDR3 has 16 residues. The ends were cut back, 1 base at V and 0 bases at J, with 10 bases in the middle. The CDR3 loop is CASSLVSGYSNQPQHF. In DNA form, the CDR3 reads TGTGCCAGCAGCTTAGTATCAGGGTATAGCAATCAGCCCCAGCATTTT.

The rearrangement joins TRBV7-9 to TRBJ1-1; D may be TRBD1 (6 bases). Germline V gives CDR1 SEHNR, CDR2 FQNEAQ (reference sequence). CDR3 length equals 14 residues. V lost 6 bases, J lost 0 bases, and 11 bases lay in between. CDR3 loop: CASRNREMNTEAFF. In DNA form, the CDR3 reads TGTGCCAGCAGGAACAGGGAGATGAACACTGAAGCTTTCTTT.

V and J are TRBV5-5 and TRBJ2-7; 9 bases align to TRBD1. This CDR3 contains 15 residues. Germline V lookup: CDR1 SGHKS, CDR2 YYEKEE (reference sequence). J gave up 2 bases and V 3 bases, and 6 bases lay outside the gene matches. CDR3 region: CASSWEGDRAYEQYF. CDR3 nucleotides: TGTGCCAGCAGCTGGGAAGGGGACAGGGCCTACGAGCAGTACTTC.

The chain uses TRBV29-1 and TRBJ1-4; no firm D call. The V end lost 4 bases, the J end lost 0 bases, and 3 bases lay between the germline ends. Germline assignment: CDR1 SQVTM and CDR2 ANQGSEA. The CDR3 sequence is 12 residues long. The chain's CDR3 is CSVAATNEKLFF. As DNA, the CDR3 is TGCAGCGTTGCCGCAACTAATGAAAAACTGTTTTTT.

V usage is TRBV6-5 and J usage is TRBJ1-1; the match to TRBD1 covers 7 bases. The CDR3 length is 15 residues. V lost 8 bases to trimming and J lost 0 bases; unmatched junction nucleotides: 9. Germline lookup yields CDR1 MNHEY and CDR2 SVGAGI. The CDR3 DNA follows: TGTGCCAGCCAACCGAGACAGGGCCTGAACACTGAAGCTTTCTTT. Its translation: CASQPRQGLNTEAFF.

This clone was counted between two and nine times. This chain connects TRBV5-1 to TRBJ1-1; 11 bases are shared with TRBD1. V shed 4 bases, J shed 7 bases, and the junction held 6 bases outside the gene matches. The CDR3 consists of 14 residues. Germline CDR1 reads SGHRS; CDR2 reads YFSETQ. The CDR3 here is CASSEGTGGIEAFF. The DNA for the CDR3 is TGCGCCAGCAGCGAAGGGACAGGGGGTATTGAAGCTTTCTTT.

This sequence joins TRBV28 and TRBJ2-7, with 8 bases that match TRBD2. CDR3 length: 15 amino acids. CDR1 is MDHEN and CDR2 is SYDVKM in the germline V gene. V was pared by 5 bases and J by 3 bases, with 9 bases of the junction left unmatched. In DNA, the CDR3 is TGTGCCAGCAGTCCCTTTAGCGGGGCCTTCTACGAGCAGTACTTC. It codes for CASSPFSGAFYEQYF. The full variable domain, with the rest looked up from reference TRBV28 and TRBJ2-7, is DVKVTQSSRYLVKRTGEKVFLECVQDMDHENMFWYRQDPGLGLRLIYFSYDVKMKEKGDIPEGYSVSREKKERFSLILESASTNQTSMYLCASSPFSGAFYEQYFGPGTRLTVT.

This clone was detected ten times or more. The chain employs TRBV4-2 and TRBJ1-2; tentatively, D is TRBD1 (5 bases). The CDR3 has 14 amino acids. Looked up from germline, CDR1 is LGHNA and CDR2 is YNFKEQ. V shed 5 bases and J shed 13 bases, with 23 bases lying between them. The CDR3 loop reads CASSGRTLQGLATF. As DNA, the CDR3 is TGTGCCAGCAGCGGCCGGACCCTCCAGGGTTTAGCCACCTTC.

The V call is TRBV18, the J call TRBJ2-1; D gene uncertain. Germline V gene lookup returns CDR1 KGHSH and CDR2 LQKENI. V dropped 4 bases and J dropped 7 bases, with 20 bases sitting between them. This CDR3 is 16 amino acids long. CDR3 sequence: CASSRNNFAVTNEQFF. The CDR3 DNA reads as TGTGCCAGCTCACGCAATAATTTCGCGGTGACGAATGAGCAGTTCTTC.

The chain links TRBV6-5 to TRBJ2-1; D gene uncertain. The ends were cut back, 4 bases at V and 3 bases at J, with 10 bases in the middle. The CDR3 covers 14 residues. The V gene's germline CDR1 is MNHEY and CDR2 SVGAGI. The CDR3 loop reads CASSSLRVYNEQFF. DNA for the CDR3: TGTGCCAGCAGTTCTCTGCGCGTCTACAATGAGCAGTTCTTC.

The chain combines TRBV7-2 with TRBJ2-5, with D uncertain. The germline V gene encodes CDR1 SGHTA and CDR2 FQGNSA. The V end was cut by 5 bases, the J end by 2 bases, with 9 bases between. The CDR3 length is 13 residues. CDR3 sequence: CASSTLRQETQYF. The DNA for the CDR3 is TGTGCCAGCAGCACACTACGACAAGAGACCCAGTACTTC. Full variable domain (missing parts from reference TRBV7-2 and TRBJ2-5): GAGVSQSPSNKVTEKGKDVELRCDPISGHTALYWYRQSLGQGLEFLIYFQGNSAPDKSGLPSDRFSAERTGGSVSTLTIQRTQQEDSAVYLCASSTLRQETQYFGPGTRLLVL.

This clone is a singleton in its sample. This chain's CDR3 is CASSRTANYGYTF. Written as DNA, the CDR3 is TGTGCCAGCAGCAGGACAGCCAACTATGGCTACACCTTC. The chain carries TRBV6-5 and TRBJ1-2, with a tentative D call TRBD1 (6 bases). Between the trimmed V and J ends, which lost 6 bases and 2 bases, there was a span of 10 bases. Germline CDR1 is MNHEY and CDR2 is SVGAGI. The CDR3 covers 13 residues.

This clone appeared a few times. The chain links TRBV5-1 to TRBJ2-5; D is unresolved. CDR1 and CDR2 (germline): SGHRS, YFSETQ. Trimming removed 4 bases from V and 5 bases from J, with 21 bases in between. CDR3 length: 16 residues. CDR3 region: CASSPTVHFSKETQYF. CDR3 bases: TGCGCCAGCAGCCCGACCGTCCATTTTAGCAAGGAGACCCAGTACTTC.

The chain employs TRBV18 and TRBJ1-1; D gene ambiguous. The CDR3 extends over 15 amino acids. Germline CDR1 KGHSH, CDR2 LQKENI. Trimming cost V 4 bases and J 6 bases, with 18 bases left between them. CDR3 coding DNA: TGTGCCAGCTCACAGTCCGAAGGCCGGGGATCTGAAGCTTTCTTT. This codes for CASSQSEGRGSEAFF.

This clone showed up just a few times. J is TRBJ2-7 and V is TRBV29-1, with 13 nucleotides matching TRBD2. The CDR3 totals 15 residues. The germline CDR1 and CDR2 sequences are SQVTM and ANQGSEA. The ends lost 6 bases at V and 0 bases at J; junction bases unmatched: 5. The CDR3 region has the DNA TGCAGCGTCGGGGGGACTAGCGGGGCCTCCTACGAGCAGTACTTC. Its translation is CSVGGTSGASYEQYF.

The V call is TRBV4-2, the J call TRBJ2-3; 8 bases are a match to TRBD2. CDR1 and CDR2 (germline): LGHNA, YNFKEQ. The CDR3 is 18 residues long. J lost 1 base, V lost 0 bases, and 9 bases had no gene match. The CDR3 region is CASSQDTPWRGGTDTQYF. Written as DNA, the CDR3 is TGTGCCAGCAGCCAAGATACCCCCTGGCGGGGGGGCACAGATACGCAGTATTTT.

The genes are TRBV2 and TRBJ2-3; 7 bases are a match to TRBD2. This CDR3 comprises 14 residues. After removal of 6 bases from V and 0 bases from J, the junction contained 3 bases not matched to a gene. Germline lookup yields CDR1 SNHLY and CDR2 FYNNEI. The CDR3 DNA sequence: TGTGCCAGCAGCGGAGCGGGAAGCACAGATACGCAGTATTTT. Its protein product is CASSGAGSTDTQYF. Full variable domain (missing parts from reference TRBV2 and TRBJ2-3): EPEVTQTPSHQVTQMGQEVILRCVPISNHLYFYWYRQILGQKVEFLVSFYNNEISEKSEIFDDQFSVERPDGSNFTLKIRSTKLEDSAMYFCASSGAGSTDTQYFGPGTRLTVL.

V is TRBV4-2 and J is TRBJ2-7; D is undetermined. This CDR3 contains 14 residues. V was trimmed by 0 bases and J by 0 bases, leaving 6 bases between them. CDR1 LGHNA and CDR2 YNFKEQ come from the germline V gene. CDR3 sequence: CASSQDLSSYEQYF. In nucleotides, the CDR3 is TGTGCCAGCAGCCAAGACCTGAGCTCCTACGAGCAGTACTTC.

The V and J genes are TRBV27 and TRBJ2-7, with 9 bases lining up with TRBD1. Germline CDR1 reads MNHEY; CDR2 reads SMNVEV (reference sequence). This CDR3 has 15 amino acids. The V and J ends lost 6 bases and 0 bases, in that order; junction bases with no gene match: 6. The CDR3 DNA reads TGTGCCAGCAGACAGGGGGCTATTCTCTCCTACGAGCAGTACTTC. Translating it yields CASRQGAILSYEQYF.

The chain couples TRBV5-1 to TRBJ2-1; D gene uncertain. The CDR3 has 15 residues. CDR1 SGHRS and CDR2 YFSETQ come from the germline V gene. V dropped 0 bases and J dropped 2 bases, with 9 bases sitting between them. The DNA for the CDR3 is TGCGCCAGCAGCTTGGCCCCCCCAACCTACAATGAGCAGTTCTTC. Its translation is CASSLAPPTYNEQFF. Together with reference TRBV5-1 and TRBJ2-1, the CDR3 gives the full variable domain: KAGVTQTPRYLIKTRGQQVTLSCSPISGHRSVSWYQQTPGQGLQFLFEYFSETQRNKGNFPGRFSGRQFSNSRSEMNVSTLELGDSALYLCASSLAPPTYNEQFFGPGTRLTVL.

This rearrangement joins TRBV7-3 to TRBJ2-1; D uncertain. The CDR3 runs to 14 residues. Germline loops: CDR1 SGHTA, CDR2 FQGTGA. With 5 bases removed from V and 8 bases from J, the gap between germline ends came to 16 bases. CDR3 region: CASSKTGSHDEQFF. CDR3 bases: TGTGCCAGCAGCAAGACCGGGTCGCATGATGAGCAGTTCTTC. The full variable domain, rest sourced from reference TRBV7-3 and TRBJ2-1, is GAGVSQTPSNKVTEKGKYVELRCDPISGHTALYWYRQSLGQGPEFLIYFQGTGAADDSGLPNDRFFAVRPEGSVSTLKIQRTERGDSAVYLCASSKTGSHDEQFFGPGTRLTVL.

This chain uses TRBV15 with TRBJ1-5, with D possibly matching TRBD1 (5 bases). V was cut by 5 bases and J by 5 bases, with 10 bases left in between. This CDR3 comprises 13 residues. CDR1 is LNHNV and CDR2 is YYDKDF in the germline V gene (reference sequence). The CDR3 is CATSAQGDQPQHF. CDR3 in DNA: TGTGCCACCAGCGCCCAGGGCGATCAGCCCCAGCATTTT.

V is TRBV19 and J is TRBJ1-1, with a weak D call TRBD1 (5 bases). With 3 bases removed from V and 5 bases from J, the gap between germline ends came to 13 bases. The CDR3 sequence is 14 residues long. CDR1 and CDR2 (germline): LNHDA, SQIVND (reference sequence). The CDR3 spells CASSMPGVRTEAFF. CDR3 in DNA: TGTGCCAGTAGTATGCCGGGGGTCAGGACTGAAGCTTTCTTT.

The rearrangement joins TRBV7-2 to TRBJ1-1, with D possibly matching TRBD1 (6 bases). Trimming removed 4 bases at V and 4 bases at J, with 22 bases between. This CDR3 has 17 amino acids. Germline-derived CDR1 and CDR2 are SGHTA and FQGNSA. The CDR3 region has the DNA TGTGCCAGCAGCTGGATTCCTAGGGGGAGCAGGCGCACTGAAGCTTTCTTT. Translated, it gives CASSWIPRGSRRTEAFF.